The 8 T cell receptor beta chains presented below share a single source sample, sequenced in a study of blood T cell repertoires in COVID-19. The protocol was immunoSEQ multiplex PCR, while the TCRdb copy is restricted to in-frame clones and leaves out a portion. The sample holds about 75,000 clones, around 90% seen once. The specimen sequenced was peripheral blood. The origin of the receptors is a human donor in a cohort sampled during active COVID-19.

The chain couples TRBV10-3 to TRBJ2-7; 10 positions agree with TRBD2. The CDR3 is made up of 17 amino acids. Germline assignment: CDR1 ENHRY and CDR2 SYGVKD. V shed 0 bases and J 3 bases; nucleotides not matched to a gene: 8. CDR3 nucleotide sequence: TGTGCCATCAGTGAGTCCACTAGCGGGAATATTAACTACGAGCAGTACTTC. The encoded protein is CAISESTSGNINYEQYF.

The chain uses TRBV3-1 (or the pseudogene TRBV3-2) and TRBJ1-1; D remains ambiguous. Trimming shortened V by 1 base and J by 4 bases, and 13 bases separated the two germline ends. The CDR3 length is 15 residues. Germline-derived CDR1 and CDR2 are LGHDT and YNNKEL (reference sequence). The CDR3 coding sequence is TGTGCCAGCAGCCAAGCCCGAACAGCGGGCACTGAAGCTTTCTTT. Residues: CASSQARTAGTEAFF.

The chain carries TRBV19 and TRBJ2-1; 8 bases are a match to TRBD1. The V and J ends lost 5 bases and 9 bases, in that order; junction bases with no gene match: 9. The CDR3 sequence is 14 residues long. The germline V gene encodes CDR1 LNHDA and CDR2 SQIVND (reference sequence). Here the CDR3 reads CASSWTGSVVEQFF. The CDR3 coding sequence is TGTGCCAGTAGTTGGACAGGGTCGGTGGTTGAGCAGTTCTTC.

The chain is built from TRBV7-2 and TRBJ2-5; 12 bases map to TRBD2. V lost 1 base, J lost 4 bases, and 10 bases stayed unmatched. CDR1 and CDR2 (germline): SGHTA, FQGNSA. This CDR3 contains 18 residues. The DNA of the CDR3 is TGTGCCAGCAGCTTAGGGGCTAGCGGGGGGGCCGAGATAGAGACCCAGTACTTC. Encoded protein: CASSLGASGGAEIETQYF.

The V and J genes are TRBV7-8 and TRBJ1-2; D gene ambiguous. V was pared by 5 bases and J by 11 bases, with 21 bases between. This CDR3 contains 14 residues. Per germline, CDR1 SGHVS and CDR2 FQNEAQ. CDR3 amino acids: CASSPSGASHFYTF. CDR3 DNA: TGTGCCAGCAGCCCAAGCGGTGCCTCCCATTTTTACACCTTC.

The chain's CDR3 is CATSFPRRGYYEQYF. DNA for the CDR3: TGTGCCACCTCATTCCCCCGACGCGGATACTACGAGCAGTACTTC. The rearrangement links TRBV15 to TRBJ2-7; no reliable D call. The CDR3 is made up of 15 amino acids. V was shortened by 8 bases and J by 3 bases, with 20 bases between the two germline ends. Per the germline V gene, CDR1 is LNHNV and CDR2 is YYDKDF (reference sequence).

This chain links TRBV9 with TRBJ1-2; TRBD1 agrees at 8 bases. This CDR3 has 16 amino acids. J gave up 3 bases and V 1 base, and 8 bases lay outside the gene matches. Germline CDR1 SGDLS, CDR2 YYNGEE. The CDR3 region is CASSVTPGQGDYGYTF. The CDR3 coding sequence is TGTGCCAGCAGCGTAACCCCAGGACAGGGTGACTATGGCTACACCTTC.

V is TRBV30 and J is TRBJ2-3, with 11 bases that match TRBD1. With V trimmed by 0 bases and J by 3 bases, 2 bases remained unmatched. From germline, CDR1 is GTSNPN and CDR2 SVGIG (reference sequence). This CDR3 region has 15 residues. The CDR3 reads CAWSVGTGGTDTQYF. CDR3 DNA sequence: TGTGCCTGGAGTGTAGGGACAGGGGGAACAGATACGCAGTATTTT.